In its sample, the clone carrying this T cell receptor beta chain was seen a few times. Per the study methods: Scientists estimated how many nucleated cells there were by amplifying reference gene primers. Method: immunoSEQ multiplex PCR; TCRdb's copy keeps in-frame clones and lacks some. V, J and clone size are those of that table, while D and trimming were read from the DNA. The sample holds 130,000 or so clones; around 86% are singletons and the top ten take 15% to 20%. Germline CDR1 MGHRA, CDR2 YSYEKL. V lost 1 base to trimming and J lost 3 bases; unmatched junction nucleotides: 12. The CDR3 runs to 18 residues. The data originate from a study of blood T cell repertoires in COVID-19. Individuals aged roughly 18 to 95 years were recruited from 24 US areas. Clinical history reported by participants formed the basis on which cohorts were assigned. Recovered participants had two consecutive negative NP/OP PCR tests, healthcare professional clearance, or symptom resolution.

The receptor was derived from a man aged 25-40 years who had recovered from COVID-19. V is TRBV4-1 and J is TRBJ2-3, with TRBD2 matching 8 bases. The material sequenced was PBMCs or T cells enriched from blood (not recorded which). Here the CDR3 reads CASSQVAGAGVDTDTQYF. CDR3 DNA: TGCGCCAGCAGCCAAGTCGCCGGAGCGGGAGTTGATACAGATACGCAGTATTTT.